Listed below are T cell receptor beta chains from one sample, sequenced in a study of CD8 T cells in Susac syndrome. One entry per CDR3 protein results from TCRdb running MiXCR on the immunoSEQ multiplex PCR reads. In the table there are 150,000 to 200,000 distinct CDR3 sequences, approximately 92% of which are singletons. Sequencing used CD4+ T cells from PBMCs. The receptors shown here come from a human donor in good health. Each CDR3 is given with its conserved first and last residue. A D gene is named only where the DNA matches it firmly. Part of the rows lack a size; the others show once, few, many or a class for expanded clones.

V: TRBV20-1
length: 13
size: -
D: -
J: TRBJ2-7
CDR3: CSARDPVLDEQYF
DNA: TGCAGTGCTAGAGATCCGGTCCTGGACGAGCAGTACTTC

V: TRBV7-2
length: 15
size: -
D: TRBD1
J: TRBJ2-5
CDR3: CASSLHRGPQETQYF
DNA: TGTGCCAGCAGCCTCCACAGGGGGCCCCAAGAGACCCAGTACTTC

V: TRBV12-3/TRBV12-4
length: 13
size: -
D: -
J: TRBJ1-2
CDR3: CASSRGQTYGYTF
DNA: TGTGCCAGCAGCCGTGGACAGACCTATGGCTACACCTTC

V: TRBV29-1
length: 15
size: -
D: -
J: TRBJ1-2
CDR3: CSVVRGAPGGYGYTF
DNA: TGCAGCGTTGTACGGGGGGCGCCTGGGGGCTATGGCTACACCTTC

V: TRBV5-1
length: 16
size: -
D: TRBD2
J: TRBJ2-2
CDR3: CASSSLAGANTGELFF
DNA: TGCGCCAGCAGCAGTCTGGCGGGGGCGAACACCGGGGAGCTGTTTTTT

V: TRBV9
length: 14
size: few
D: TRBD1
J: TRBJ2-2
CDR3: CASTRQGDTGELFF
DNA: TGTGCCAGCACCCGACAGGGAGATACCGGGGAGCTGTTTTTT

V: TRBV6-2/TRBV6-3
length: 21
size: once
D: -
J: TRBJ1-4
CDR3: CASSYSLFSVFSNGTNEKLFF
DNA: TGTGCCAGCAGTTACTCGCTATTCTCCGTGTTTTCCAATGGGACTAATGAAAAACTGTTTTTT

V: TRBV4-1
length: 18
size: -
D: TRBD1
J: TRBJ1-6
CDR3: CASRPPGQEKAVIRSLHF
DNA: TGCGCCAGCAGACCTCCGGGACAGGAAAAAGCCGTTATCAGGTCCCTCCACTTT

V: TRBV5-1
length: 15
size: -
D: TRBD2
J: TRBJ2-7
CDR3: CASSWSGGRVGEQYF
DNA: TGCGCCAGCAGCTGGTCGGGGGGGAGGGTCGGCGAGCAGTACTTC

V: TRBV12-3/TRBV12-4
length: 13
size: -
D: -
J: TRBJ2-7
CDR3: CASSLRDNGEQYF
DNA: TGTGCCAGCAGCCTCCGGGACAATGGGGAGCAGTACTTC